This T cell receptor beta chain originates from a study of a mutant IDH1 vaccine in newly diagnosed glioma. Study at large: Of the patients given treatment, around 60% were male and approximately 40% were female, and a mean age of roughly 40 years was recorded. Patients got radiotherapy, temozolomide, or both beforehand, and most got both. Study-level results: Altogether, 93.3% of patients exhibited vaccine-induced immune responses.

Profiling relied on immunoSEQ multiplex PCR, and the TCRdb table lists in-frame clones only, not all of them. The sample records about 16,000 clones, 95% being singletons. V was shortened by 5 bases and J by 6 bases, with 10 bases between the two germline ends. Germline lookup yields CDR1 MGHRA and CDR2 YSYEKL. CDR3 length: 13 amino acids. A remark on this clone: No antigen is known for it.

Time point specified: baseline, week 1 (first vaccination visit). Treatment: pre-vaccination baseline after standard-of-care therapy. The astrocytomas were IDH1-mutant, ATRX-negative, and WHO grade 3 or 4. This receptor was taken from a woman aged 18-29 years with glioma. Some clones in this sample may be carry-over from other donors' samples. The rearrangement joins TRBV4-1 to TRBJ2-2; tentatively, D is TRBD2 (6 bases). The material was peripheral blood mononuclear cells (PBMCs), obtained from a glioma patient treated with radiotherapy, temozolomide or both. In DNA, the CDR3 is TGCGCCAGCAGCTTGGAGGGGCCCGGGGAGCTGTTTTTT. Its translation: CASSLEGPGELFF.